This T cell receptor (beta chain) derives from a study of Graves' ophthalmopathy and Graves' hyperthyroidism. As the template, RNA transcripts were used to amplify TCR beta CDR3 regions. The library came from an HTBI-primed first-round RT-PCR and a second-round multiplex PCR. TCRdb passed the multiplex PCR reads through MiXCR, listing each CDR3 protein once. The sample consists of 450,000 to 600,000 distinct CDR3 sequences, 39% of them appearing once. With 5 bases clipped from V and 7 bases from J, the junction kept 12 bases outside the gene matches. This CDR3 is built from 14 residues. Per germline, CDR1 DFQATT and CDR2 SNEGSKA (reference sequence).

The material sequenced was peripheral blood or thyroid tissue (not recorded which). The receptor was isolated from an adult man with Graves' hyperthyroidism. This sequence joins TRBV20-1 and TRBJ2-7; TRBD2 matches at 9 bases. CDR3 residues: CSADSGGLYNEQYF. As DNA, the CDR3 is TGCAGTGCTGATAGCGGGGGCCTCTACAATGAGCAGTACTTC.